This section outlines one T cell receptor beta chain sequence together with its context. As originally analysed: Nucleated cell counts were estimated from reference gene primer amplification. The repertoire was sequenced with immunoSEQ multiplex PCR; TCRdb's copy has only in-frame clones and lacks some. From that table come the V and J calls and clone size; the DNA was used to work out D and trimming. The data show approximately 260,000 clones, approximately 79% seen once. CDR3 length equals 14 residues. The germline CDR1 and CDR2 sequences are LNHNV and YYDKDF (reference sequence). The junction had 3 bases not matched to a gene; V was cut back by 4 bases and J by 5 bases. These data are taken from a study of blood T cell repertoires in COVID-19. About the study: Some COVID-19 samples were acute and others convalescent; all came from the United States, Italy and Spain. PBMCs, B-cell-depleted T cells, or T cells were the source of the cDNA or gDNA that made up the material.

This receptor was obtained from a woman of 80 years or more with active or convalescent COVID-19. This chain uses TRBV15 with TRBJ1-4; 8 bases fit TRBD1. Material: peripheral blood. CDR3 DNA: TGTGCCACCAGCACAGACAGGGGCAATGAAAAACTGTTTTTT. Translated: CATSTDRGNEKLFF.